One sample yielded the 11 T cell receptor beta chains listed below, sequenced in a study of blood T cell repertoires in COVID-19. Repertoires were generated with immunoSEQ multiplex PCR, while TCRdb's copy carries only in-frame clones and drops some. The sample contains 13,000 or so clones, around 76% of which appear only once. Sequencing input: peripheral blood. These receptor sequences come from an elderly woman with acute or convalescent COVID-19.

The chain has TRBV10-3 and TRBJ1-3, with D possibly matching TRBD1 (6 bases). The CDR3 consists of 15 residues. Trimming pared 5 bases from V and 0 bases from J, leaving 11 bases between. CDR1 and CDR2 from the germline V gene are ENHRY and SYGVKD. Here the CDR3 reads CAISRQVTSGNTIYF. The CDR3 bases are TGTGCCATCAGTCGACAGGTCACCTCTGGAAACACCATATATTTT.

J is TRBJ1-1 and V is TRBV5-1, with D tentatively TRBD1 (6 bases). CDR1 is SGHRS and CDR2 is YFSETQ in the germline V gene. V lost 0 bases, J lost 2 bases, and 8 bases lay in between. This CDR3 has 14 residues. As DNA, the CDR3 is TGCGCCAGCAGCTTGGGGGACATCAACACTGAAGCTTTCTTT. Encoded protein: CASSLGDINTEAFF.

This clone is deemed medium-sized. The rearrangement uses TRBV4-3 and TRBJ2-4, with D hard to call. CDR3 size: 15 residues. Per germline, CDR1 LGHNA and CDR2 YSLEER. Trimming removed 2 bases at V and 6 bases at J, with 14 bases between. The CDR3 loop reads CASSQSFSVGNIQYF. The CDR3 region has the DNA TGCGCCAGCAGCCAATCATTCAGCGTGGGAAACATTCAGTACTTC.

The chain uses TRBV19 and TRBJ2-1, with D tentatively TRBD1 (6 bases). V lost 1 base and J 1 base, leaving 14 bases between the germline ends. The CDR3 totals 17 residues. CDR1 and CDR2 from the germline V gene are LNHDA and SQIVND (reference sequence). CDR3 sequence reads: CASSIAAGVNSYNEQFF. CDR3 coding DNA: TGTGCCAGTAGTATAGCGGCAGGGGTAAATTCCTACAATGAGCAGTTCTTC.

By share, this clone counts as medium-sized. The CDR3, as DNA: TGTGCCAGCAGCTTAGGCATAGCTGGAAACTATGGCTACACCTTC. This gives the protein CASSLGIAGNYGYTF. The chain recombines TRBV7-9 with TRBJ1-2; D unresolved. Deletions cut 1 base from V and 2 bases from J, with 11 bases between. The V gene's germline CDR1 is SEHNR and CDR2 FQNEAQ (reference sequence). This CDR3 spans 15 amino acids.

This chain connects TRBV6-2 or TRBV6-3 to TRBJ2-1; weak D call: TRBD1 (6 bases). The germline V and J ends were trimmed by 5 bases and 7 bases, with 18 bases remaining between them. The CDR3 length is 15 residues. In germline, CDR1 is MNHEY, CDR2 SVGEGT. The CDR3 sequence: CASSVDRYKENEQFF. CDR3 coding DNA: TGTGCCAGCAGTGTTGACAGGTATAAAGAAAATGAGCAGTTCTTC.

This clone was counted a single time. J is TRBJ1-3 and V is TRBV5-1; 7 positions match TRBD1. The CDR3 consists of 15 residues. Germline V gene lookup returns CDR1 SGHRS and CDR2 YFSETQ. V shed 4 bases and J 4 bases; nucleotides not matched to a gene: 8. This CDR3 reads CASSRQGGAGNTIYF. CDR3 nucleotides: TGCGCCAGCAGCCGCCAGGGGGGCGCGGGAAACACCATATATTTT.

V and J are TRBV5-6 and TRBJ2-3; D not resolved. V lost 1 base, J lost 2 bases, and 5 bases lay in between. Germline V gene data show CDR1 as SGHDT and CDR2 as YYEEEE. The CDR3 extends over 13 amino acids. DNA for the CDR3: TGTGCCAGCAGCTTGCGGTACACAGATACGCAGTATTTT. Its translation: CASSLRYTDTQYF.

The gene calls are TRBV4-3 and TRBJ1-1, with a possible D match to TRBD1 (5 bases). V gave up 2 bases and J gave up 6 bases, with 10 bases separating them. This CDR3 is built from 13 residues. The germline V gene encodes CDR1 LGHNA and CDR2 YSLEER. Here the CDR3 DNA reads TGCGCCAGCAGCCAACAACCACAGGCTGAAGCTTTCTTT. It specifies CASSQQPQAEAFF.

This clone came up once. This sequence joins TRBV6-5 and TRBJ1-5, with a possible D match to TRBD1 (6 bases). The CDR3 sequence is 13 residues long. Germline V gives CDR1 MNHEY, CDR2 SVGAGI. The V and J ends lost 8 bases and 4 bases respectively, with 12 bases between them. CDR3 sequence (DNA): TGTGCCAGCGGACAGTCGCAGAATCAGCCCCAGCATTTT. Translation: CASGQSQNQPQHF.

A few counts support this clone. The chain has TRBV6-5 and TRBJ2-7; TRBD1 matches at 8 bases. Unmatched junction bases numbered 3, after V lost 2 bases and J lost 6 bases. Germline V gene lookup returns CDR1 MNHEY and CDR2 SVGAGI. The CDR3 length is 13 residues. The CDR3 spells CASSYRTGTEQYF. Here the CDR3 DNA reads TGTGCCAGCAGTTACCGGACAGGGACCGAGCAGTACTTC.